This T cell receptor (beta chain) stems from a study of blood T cell repertoires in COVID-19. Study overall: Sample material is recorded as cDNA or gDNA derived from T cells, B-cell-depleted T cells, or PBMCs.

The germline CDR1 and CDR2 sequences are LGHNA and YSLEER. Between the trimmed V and J ends, which lost 2 bases and 5 bases, there was a span of 11 bases. The CDR3 is 14 amino acids. TCRdb's table, derived via immunoSEQ multiplex PCR, lists solely in-frame clones and lacks some. The repertoire has around 20,000 clones, roughly 85% of them found once; the top ten carry around 64%. This clone showed up just once. The receptor's source is a man of 80 years or more with acute or convalescent COVID-19. The gene calls are TRBV4-3 and TRBJ2-3; maybe TRBD1 (6 bases). Sequenced material: peripheral blood. The CDR3 DNA sequence: TGCGCCAGCAGCCAATACAGGGAAAGAGATACGCAGTATTTT. Encoded protein: CASSQYRERDTQYF.